This TCR beta chain was sequenced for a study of radiotherapy plus CTLA-4 blockade in lung cancer. Sequencing was performed with immunoSEQ multiplex PCR; in TCRdb, only in-frame clones are kept and a portion is missing. The sample lists more than 40,000 clones, 80% to 85% occurring once. It was focal radiation plus CTLA-4 blockade with ipilimumab that patients with chemo-refractory metastatic non-small-cell lung cancer received. Comment on this clone: Its antigen is not known.

Study-level results: Early clonal dynamics of blood T cells, together with interferon-beta, were reported as the best response predictor.

CDR1 and CDR2 (germline): MNHNS, SASEGT. J lost 7 bases, V lost 7 bases, and 9 bases had no gene match. The CDR3 sequence is 15 residues long. The sequenced sample was peripheral blood, obtained from a patient treated with radiotherapy plus ipilimumab. The V and J genes are TRBV6-1 and TRBJ2-2; 10 bases map to TRBD2. The TCR was taken from a human donor with non-small cell lung cancer who had stable disease on radiotherapy plus ipilimumab. The DNA of the CDR3 is TGTGCCAGCAAGAAGCGGGAGGGCCTGAGCGGGGAGCTGTTTTTT. Translation gives CASKKREGLSGELFF.